Included here is one T cell receptor beta chain sequence, with context. This sample was included in a study of blood T cell repertoires in COVID-19. Study information: Material from acute and convalescent COVID-19 was sourced from the United States, Italy and Spain. T cells, B-cell-depleted T cells, or PBMCs provided the cDNA or gDNA that served as material.

Authors' analysis steps: Reference gene primer amplification gave nucleated cell count estimates. Generated by immunoSEQ multiplex PCR, the TCRdb table keeps only in-frame clones and is missing some. For V, J and clone size, that table is used; D and trimming come from the DNA. This sample has tens of thousands of clones, with more than 80% found just once. CDR3 size: 15 residues. V lost 7 bases to trimming and J lost 0 bases, with 12 bases between them. The germline gives CDR1 MRHNA, CDR2 SNTAGT. The TCR comes from a man older than 75 with acute or convalescent COVID-19. The source material was peripheral blood. J is TRBJ1-4 and V is TRBV6-4; the D gene is possibly TRBD1 (5 bases). In nucleotides, the CDR3 is TGTGCCAGCAACAAAAGGGGTGCAACTAATGAAAAACTGTTTTTT. Encoded protein: CASNKRGATNEKLFF.